This T cell receptor beta chain was recovered during a study of beta chain features in type 1 diabetes (dated by TCRdb to the late 2010s). With regard to the full study: Mean age, gender distribution, total cell number and subset yield did not differ between patients and healthy donors. A total of around 100 million sorted cells were examined across all samples, and RNA yield correlated strongly with the number of cells per subset. The study compared TCRB repertoires of sorted circulating CD4+ T cell subsets between recently diagnosed type 1 diabetes patients and matched healthy donors. Regulatory and stem cell-like memory subsets were isolated from only 8 patients and roughly eight healthy donors, whereas naive and central memory subsets came from all 30 or so donors. On the study overall, not on this receptor specifically: Shorter templates might have been favored by PCR, but patient and control samples were amplified and corrected together, so both groups would have been affected equally by any skew. The naive, central memory and regulatory TCRB repertoires appeared to resemble one another more closely among patients than among healthy donors. A moderate but significant shortening of TCRB CDR3 length was observed in type 1 diabetes patients in all four CD4+ subsets. At VDJ recombination sites, patients with type 1 diabetes made fewer insertions and deleted more nucleotides, a pattern implying thymic rearrangement abnormalities. Sequencing cDNA rather than genomic DNA could over-represent highly expressing activated cells, although activation and CD3 levels did not differ between groups. Because the HLA sub-analyses included only small numbers of individuals, any influence of HLA type on TCRB rearrangement was left unresolved.

The entire amount of isolated RNA was reverse transcribed using the High Capacity cDNA Reverse Transcription Kit, so the sequenced TCRB transcripts were expressed ones. Naive, central memory and regulatory T cell samples underwent deep immunoSEQ sequencing, averaging around 3.6 million total reads per sample. After sorted cells were lysed in RLT buffer, RNA was extracted with DNase-treated RNeasy Micro or Mini kits, with the choice depending on cell number. Each cell subset was processed separately to prevent cross-contamination, with patient and healthy donor samples processed together. TCRB sequences were amplified from cDNA with the immunoSEQ multiplex PCR, producing 87-bp fragments spanning the CDR3 region. Sequencing of the amplicons was done on the Illumina HiSeq platform. The paper's data handling went like this. PCR bias was computationally corrected using synthetic template baselines, reads within Hamming distance 2 were collapsed, and singletons that could not be merged were discarded. By aligning reads against IMGT, V, D and J genes, CDR3 length, and insertions or deletions at six rearrangement sites were assigned. Within each subset, clonotype counts were normalized to the number of sorted cells before true diversity and Gini coefficients were calculated with the tcR R package. The overlap coefficient, calculated on TCRB nucleotide sequences, was used to measure repertoire sharing. Out-of-frame TCRB sequences from naive cells were analyzed as a proxy for the pre-selection repertoire. TCRdb mirrors the immuneACCESS table, restricted to in-frame sequences. Some clones are absent from its copies; in checked studies, under half trace to an unresolved V gene, and the reason for the others is unknown. V and J calls and clone size are as listed in that table; D and trimming were resolved from the DNA. The sample includes around 250,000 clones, with about 70% observed a single time. The ten largest clones capture around 0.057% of the sample.

A single peripheral blood draw of about 116 mL on average was collected from each donor into heparinised tubes. Naive, central memory, regulatory and stem cell-like memory CD4+ T cells were sorted on a BD FACSAria II using a panel including CD45RO, CCR7, CD25, CD127, CD95 and CD27. A purity above 95% was achieved for all sorted populations. PBMCs were isolated right away by Lymphoprep density gradient centrifugation and were stained directly, without culture. Samples were stained and sorted in pairs, with one healthy donor and one patient per experiment, so that batch effects were minimized. Concerning this clone itself: It lacks a known antigen. It has no much larger one-base neighbor in the sample; base qualities were not kept.

The germline V gene encodes CDR1 SQVTM and CDR2 ANQGSEA. The V end loses 0 bases and the J end loses 3 bases, and a stretch of 14 bases separates them. The CDR3 starts with the cysteine, ends with the phenylalanine, and has 16 residues. Here the CDR3 DNA is all that survives: 48 bases in frame from base 1. This clonotype was sampled from a young man in good health. The sample was naive CD4+ T cells from blood. This specimen's cell subset or site label, per the study, means: true naive CD4+ T cells. The chain is made from TRBV29-1 and TRBJ1-4; TRBD1 is a possible D gene, resting on 5 matching bases. The DNA is as follows: TGCAGCGTTGAAGATTTTACCGGGACGGCTAATGAAAAACTGTTTTTT. The resulting protein is CSVEDFTGTANEKLFF.